The entry below describes one T cell receptor beta chain. The antigen is not known. Germline V CDR1 and CDR2: LGHNA, YNFKEQ. The CDR3 consists of 15 residues. No nucleotide data were recorded. The data derive from a study of synovial regulatory T cells in juvenile arthritis. Patients had median age approximately 12 years, range 2.4-22.9. Points from the study as a whole: iaTreg TCR repertoires were largely private across patients and partially overlapped synovial Teff and blood CPL. Blood Treg cells that were inflammation-associated showed lower TCR diversity than other blood Treg cells.

TCRdb's table, derived via immunoSEQ multiplex PCR, lists solely in-frame clones and lacks some. The sample data list 7,000 to 8,000 clones. The V gene is TRBV4-2, the J gene TRBJ1-5. Material for sequencing was Treg cells from blood. Specified subset: remaining (HLA-DR-negative) circulating blood Treg cells. This sequence originates from a donor younger than 30 with juvenile idiopathic arthritis. The CDR3 is CASSFEQRRNQPQHF.